This T cell receptor (beta chain) came from a study of T cell changes during pregnancy in multiple sclerosis. CDR1 and CDR2 (germline): WNHNN, SYGVQD (reference sequence). V was clipped by 8 bases and J by 4 bases, with 18 bases between them. This CDR3 spans 14 amino acids. Repertoires were generated with immunoSEQ multiplex PCR, while TCRdb's copy carries only in-frame clones and drops some. The data contain more than 90,000 clones, about 93% of them singletons. J is TRBJ2-7 and V is TRBV10-1; D is unclear. Material: peripheral blood, obtained in the third trimester of pregnancy. This TCR was sampled from a female donor with multiple sclerosis, enrolled in a pregnancy study. CDR3 loop: CASSAGSEIYEQYF. The CDR3 nucleotides read TGCGCCAGCTCCGCCGGGTCTGAGATTTACGAGCAGTACTTC.